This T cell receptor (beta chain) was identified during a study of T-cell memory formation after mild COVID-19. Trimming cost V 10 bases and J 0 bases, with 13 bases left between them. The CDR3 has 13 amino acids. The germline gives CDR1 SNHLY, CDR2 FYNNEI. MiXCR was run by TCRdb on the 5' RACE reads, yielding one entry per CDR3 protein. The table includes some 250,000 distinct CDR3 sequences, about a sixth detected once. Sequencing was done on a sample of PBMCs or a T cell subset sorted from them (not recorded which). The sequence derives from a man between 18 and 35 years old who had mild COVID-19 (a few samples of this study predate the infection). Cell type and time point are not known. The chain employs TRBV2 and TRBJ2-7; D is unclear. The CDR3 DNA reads TGTGCCATTAATACTGTCGGCTCCTACGAGCAGTACTTC. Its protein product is CAINTVGSYEQYF.